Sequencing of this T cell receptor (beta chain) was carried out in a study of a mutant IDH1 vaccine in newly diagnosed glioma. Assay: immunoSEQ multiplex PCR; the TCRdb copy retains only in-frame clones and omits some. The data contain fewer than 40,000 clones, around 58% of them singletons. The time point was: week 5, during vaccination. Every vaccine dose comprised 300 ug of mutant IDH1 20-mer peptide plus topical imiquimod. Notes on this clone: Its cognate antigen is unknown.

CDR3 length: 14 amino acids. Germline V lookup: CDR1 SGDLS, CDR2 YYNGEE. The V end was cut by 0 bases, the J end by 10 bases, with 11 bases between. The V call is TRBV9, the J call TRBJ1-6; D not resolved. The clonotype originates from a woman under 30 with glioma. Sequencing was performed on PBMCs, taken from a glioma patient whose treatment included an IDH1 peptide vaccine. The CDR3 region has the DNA TGTGCCAGCAGCGTAGCCACAGCCCCCTCACCCCTCCACTTT. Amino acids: CASSVATAPSPLHF.